Below, 11 T cell receptor beta chains from the same sample are listed, as sequenced in a study of regulatory T cells in long-lasting Graves disease. Time point described: newly diagnosed GD, antithyroid drugs for less than 3 months. Construction of the TCR library relied on RNA isolated from PBMCs. The authors built TCR beta libraries using iRepertoire HTBI primers and Arm-PCR of CDR3 regions. TCRdb redid the calling of the multiplex PCR reads with MiXCR, one entry per CDR3 protein. The sample lists a few hundred thousand distinct CDR3 sequences; about 16% were seen once. In addition, the sample was reused for a study of T cells in Graves' hyperthyroidism and ophthalmopathy.

This sample comprised peripheral blood mononuclear cells (PBMCs), obtained at new diagnosis, from a patient treated with antithyroid drugs. These receptors came from a woman between 18 and 29 years old with Graves disease.

The chain joins TRBV19 to TRBJ2-3; no firm D call. Germline-derived CDR1 and CDR2 are LNHDA and SQIVND (reference sequence). The CDR3 totals 13 residues. The germline V and J ends were trimmed by 8 bases and 2 bases, with 11 bases remaining between them. The CDR3 is CASRPALTDTQYF. The CDR3 DNA is TGTGCCAGTCGTCCGGCCCTCACAGATACGCAGTATTTT.

The CDR3 loop reads CASSLAGTEYTDTQYF. The CDR3 nucleotides are TGTGCCAGCAGCTTAGCTGGGACAGAGTACACAGATACGCAGTATTTT. The rearrangement uses TRBV11-2 and TRBJ2-3; 7 positions match TRBD1. The CDR3 is 16 residues long. J gave up 2 bases and V 1 base, and 6 bases lay outside the gene matches. Germline loops: CDR1 SGHAT, CDR2 FQNNGV.

The chain is built from TRBV12-3 or TRBV12-4 and TRBJ2-7; 12 bases align to TRBD2. The V segment lost 5 bases and the J segment 5 bases; nucleotides outside the gene matches: 10. The length of the CDR3 is 16 residues. The CDR3 coding sequence is TGTGCCAGCAGTCCCCGACTAGCGGGAGTTTTCGACGAGCAGTACTTC. Encoded protein: CASSPRLAGVFDEQYF.

This clonotype showed up just a few times. The chain uses TRBV6-1 and TRBJ1-1; D is undetermined. The CDR3 totals 12 residues. Trimming shortened V by 5 bases and J by 10 bases, and 14 bases separated the two germline ends. CDR1 MNHNS and CDR2 SASEGT come from the germline V gene. CDR3 amino acids: CASSPLSPGAFF. CDR3 sequence (DNA): TGTGCCAGCAGTCCCCTGTCTCCGGGAGCTTTCTTT.

This clonotype was found a few times. This chain joins TRBV27 and TRBJ2-7; 8 nucleotides align to TRBD2. The germline CDR1 and CDR2 sequences are MNHEY and SMNVEV (reference sequence). The CDR3 runs 15 residues. Losses at the gene ends were 3 bases for V and 0 bases for J; bases not matched to a gene: 4. As DNA, the CDR3 is TGTGCCAGCAGTTTTTCAAGCGGGAGCTCCTACGAGCAGTACTTC. This gives the protein CASSFSSGSSYEQYF.

The chain links TRBV7-3 to TRBJ1-6; D is unclear. Germline lookup yields CDR1 SGHTA and CDR2 FQGTGA. The CDR3 loop spans 14 amino acids. Deletions cut 1 base from V and 10 bases from J, with 11 bases between. CDR3 protein: CASSLSQAGSPLHF. The CDR3 DNA follows: TGTGCCAGCAGCTTAAGTCAGGCGGGGTCACCCCTCCACTTT.

Regarding this clonotype: A read error may be the cause here, since a much bigger clone is one base away. This chain links TRBV18 with TRBJ2-5, with a weak D call TRBD1 (5 bases). CDR1 KGHSH and CDR2 LQKENI come from the germline V gene. The CDR3 contains 14 residues. CDR3 coding DNA: TGTGCCAGCCCACCACGACAGTCCCAAGAGACCCAGTACTTC. Translation: CASPPRQSQETQYF.

This clonotype has more than one count but fewer than ten. V gene TRBV12-3 or TRBV12-4 combines with J gene TRBJ2-5; 9 positions agree with TRBD2. This CDR3 is 12 amino acids long. The J segment lost 5 bases and the V segment lost 6 bases, leaving 1 base of the junction unmatched. The CDR3 region has the DNA TGTGCCAGCAGGAGCGGGAGGGAGACCCAGTACTTC. It specifies CASRSGRETQYF.

The rearrangement links TRBV5-1 to TRBJ2-2, with D perhaps matching TRBD1 or TRBD2 (5 bases each). Germline assignment: CDR1 SGHRS and CDR2 YFSETQ. The CDR3 has 16 residues. V gave up 0 bases and J gave up 2 bases, with 11 bases separating them. The CDR3 region has the DNA TGCGCCAGCAGCTTGGGACAGAGGGCCAACACCGGGGAGCTGTTTTTT. Its translation: CASSLGQRANTGELFF.

Concerning this clonotype itself: Just one base apart from a much larger clone, this may be a read error. V is TRBV30 and J is TRBJ2-1; D unresolved. This CDR3 contains 12 residues. Per germline, CDR1 GTSNPN and CDR2 SVGIG (reference sequence). CDR3 nucleotide sequence: TGTGCCTGGGGTGTAAGAATCAATGAGCAGTTCTTC. Translation gives CAWGVRINEQFF.

The table lists this clonotype with many counts. This sequence joins TRBV12-3 or TRBV12-4 and TRBJ1-2; no clear D. This CDR3 has 15 residues. V lost 5 bases, J lost 0 bases, and 13 bases lay in between. The CDR3 reads CASSLGRRANYGYTF. The CDR3 region has the DNA TGTGCCAGCAGTCTGGGGAGACGAGCTAACTATGGCTACACCTTC.